This T cell receptor beta chain was captured by sequencing in a study of shared clonotypes between healthy human individuals. General observations from the study: Sampling included only blood; tissue repertoires likely differ.

Generated by immunoSEQ multiplex PCR, the TCRdb table keeps only in-frame clones and is missing some. The sample shows approximately 500,000 clones, roughly 95% of them seen only once. Concerning this clone: Its antigen remains unidentified.

The clonotype comes from a woman in her twenties or thirties in good health. The sequencing input was naive CD4+ T cells sorted from blood. Subset specified: CD45RA+ positively selected.

This CDR3 is CASSVGRDRGLDEQYF. CDR3 nucleotide sequence: TGTGCCAGCAGCGTAGGGAGGGACAGGGGGCTGGACGAGCAGTACTTC. V and J are TRBV9 and TRBJ2-7, with 12 bases identical to TRBD1. Looked up from germline, CDR1 is SGDLS and CDR2 is YYNGEE. V dropped 0 bases and J dropped 5; count of bases not matched to a gene: 6. The length of the CDR3 is 16 residues.